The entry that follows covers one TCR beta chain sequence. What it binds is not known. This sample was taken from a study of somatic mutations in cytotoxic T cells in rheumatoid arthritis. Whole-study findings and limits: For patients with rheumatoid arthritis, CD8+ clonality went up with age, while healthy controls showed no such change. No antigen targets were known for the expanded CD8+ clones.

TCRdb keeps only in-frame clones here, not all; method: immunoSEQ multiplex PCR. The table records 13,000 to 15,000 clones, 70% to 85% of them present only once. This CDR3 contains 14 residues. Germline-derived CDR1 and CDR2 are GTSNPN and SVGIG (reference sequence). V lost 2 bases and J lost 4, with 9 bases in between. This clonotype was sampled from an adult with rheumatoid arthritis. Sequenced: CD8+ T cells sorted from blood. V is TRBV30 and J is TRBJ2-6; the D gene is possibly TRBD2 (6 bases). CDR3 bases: TGTGCCTGGAGTCGCGGGGTCGGGGCCAACGTCCTGACTTTC. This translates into CAWSRGVGANVLTF.